What follows are 4 T cell receptor beta chains derived from one specimen sequenced in a study of T-cell reconstitution after alpha-beta-depleted transplantation in children. Study-level findings and limits: T-cell counts and diversity at one year following transplant were attributed mainly to newly produced T cells.

For these receptors, no antigen is known. Preparation of the TCRbeta library was carried out with unique molecular identifiers. Each CDR3 protein gets one entry after TCRdb re-called the PCR reads with MiXCR. In the table there are hundreds of thousands of distinct CDR3 sequences, just over 7.5% of which are singletons. The sequencing used peripheral blood, collected 360 days after TCRalphabeta/CD19-depleted stem cell transplant. The receptors were sampled from a female patient between 2 and 10 years old who had a stem cell transplant for Fanconi anemia, so the T cells may come from the graft donor.

This clonotype was counted at least ten times. The chain links TRBV6-6 to TRBJ1-5; D unresolved. There are 13 residues in the CDR3. CDR1 and CDR2 from the germline V gene are MNHNY and SVGAGI (reference sequence). V gave up 10 bases and J gave up 6 bases, with 16 bases separating them. The chain's CDR3 is CATHPEVFQPQHF. CDR3 in DNA: TGTGCCACCCACCCGGAGGTTTTTCAGCCCCAGCATTTT.

The table lists this clonotype with many counts. The CDR3 DNA is TGTGCCATCAGTGACGTAGGGGTTCGTGAAAAACTGTTTTTT. This codes for CAISDVGVREKLFF. The rearrangement links TRBV10-3 to TRBJ1-4; maybe TRBD1 (5 bases). From germline, CDR1 is ENHRY and CDR2 SYGVKD. The CDR3 runs to 14 residues. Deletions cut 3 bases from V and 7 bases from J, with 12 bases between.

This clonotype was picked up many times. The chain employs TRBV6-5 and TRBJ2-2; tentative D call: TRBD1 (5 bases). Trimming removed 0 bases from V and 4 bases from J, with 12 bases in between. In germline, CDR1 is MNHEY, CDR2 SVGAGI. This CDR3 has 16 residues. The CDR3 here is CASSYSVDSSTGELFF. The DNA for the CDR3 is TGTGCCAGCAGTTACTCGGTTGACAGTAGCACCGGGGAGCTGTTTTTT.

The rearrangement joins TRBV15 to TRBJ1-5, with a possible D match to TRBD1 (6 bases). Germline CDR1 LNHNV, CDR2 YYDKDF (reference sequence). CDR3 length equals 15 residues. V gave up 3 bases and J gave up 6 bases, with 15 bases separating them. CDR3 sequence (DNA): TGTGCCACCAGCAGTTTCTCAGGGGCCCCTCAGCCCCAGCATTTT. Its protein is CATSSFSGAPQPQHF.